A selection of T cell receptor beta chains follows, all from one sample in a study of monozygotic twins with inflammatory bowel disease. TCRdb re-called the 5' RACE reads and gives one entry per CDR3 protein, without DNA. The table lists about 160,000 distinct CDR3 sequences, with about 8% in the top ten. The specimen sequenced was blood. The receptors shown here come from a human donor with ulcerative colitis or Crohn's disease, or a healthy co-twin of an affected twin (not recorded which). Each CDR3 is given with its conserved first and last residue. The order of the fields is V gene, CDR3 length, J gene, CDR3 protein.

>TRBV7-3|14|TRBJ2-1
CASSLGTTYNEQFF
>TRBV5-1|15|TRBJ2-7
CASSLDRDSSYEQYF
>TRBV7-9|12|TRBJ2-7
CASSTWGYEQYF
>TRBV30|13|TRBJ1-1
CAWSRGGRSEAFF
>TRBV7-2|16|TRBJ2-2
CASTHRGGGYTGELFF
>TRBV20-1|16|TRBJ2-3
CSAPTFTSGSGDTQYF
>TRBV19|14|TRBJ1-6
CASSLGRDNSPLHF
>TRBV7-6|13|TRBJ2-3
CASSSASTDTQYF
>TRBV20-1|11|TRBJ2-7
CSAGGNYEQYF
>TRBV6-6|14|TRBJ2-5
CASSYSSLTETQYF
>TRBV10-3|14|TRBJ2-7
CAISEEWEAYEQYF
>TRBV30|13|TRBJ1-2
CAWSPGTGHGYTF
>TRBV20-1|12|TRBJ2-1
CSARIGYNEQFF
>TRBV9|19|TRBJ2-6
CASSVTPFRERSGANVLTF
>TRBV15|15|TRBJ1-5
CATSSILGSNQPQHF
>TRBV12-3/TRBV12-4|12|TRBJ1-2
CASSAGGGGYTF
>TRBV7-9|15|TRBJ2-3
CASSLEGIDTDTQYF
>TRBV7-2|13|TRBJ2-5
CASSSQAGETQYF
>TRBV12-3/TRBV12-4|13|TRBJ2-1
CASSSDSLGEQFF
>TRBV29-1|13|TRBJ2-6
CSVGVSGANVLTF
>TRBV6-6|14|TRBJ1-2
CASSYREGRYGYTF
>TRBV10-3|15|TRBJ2-2
CAISVGKGDTGELFF
>TRBV20-1|15|TRBJ2-1
CSAGGPRGSYNEQFF
>TRBV5-1|13|TRBJ2-2
CASNTGITGELFF
>TRBV20-1|13|TRBJ1-6
CSAQTEGNSPLHF
>TRBV18|17|TRBJ2-1
CASSRSPPTASYNEQFF
>TRBV12-5|13|TRBJ1-5
CASGLNSNQPQHF
>TRBV2|12|TRBJ2-7
CAVLQVPYEQYF
>TRBV4-1|14|TRBJ2-7
CASSHGTGVYEQYF
>TRBV7-2|16|TRBJ2-7
CASSNRPGQVSYEQYF
>TRBV30|13|TRBJ1-1
CAWSVQMNTEAFF
>TRBV3-1|15|TRBJ1-3
CASSQVGGTGNTIYF
>TRBV5-5|16|TRBJ2-5
CASSFRGEEYLETQYF
>TRBV5-4|14|TRBJ2-5
CASSLGAHQETQYF
>TRBV6-1|20|TRBJ2-3
CASSETDRGTLLADSDTQYF
>TRBV27|15|TRBJ2-7
CASRHYLADPYEQYF
>TRBV10-3|14|TRBJ1-1
CAIGTGSWNTEAFF
>TRBV5-1|15|TRBJ2-7
CASSWDSGISYEQYF
>TRBV3-1|16|TRBJ2-7
CASSPAPPSGFYEQYF
>TRBV5-1|14|TRBJ1-4
CASSSGQVGEKLFF
>TRBV19|12|TRBJ2-7
CASSMGGNEQYF
>TRBV28|15|TRBJ1-5
CASSLSGQLNQPQHF
>TRBV27|16|TRBJ2-2
CASSRATSAGTGELFF
>TRBV6-2/TRBV6-3|15|TRBJ2-1
CASTSGTSDYNEQFF
>TRBV24-1|13|TRBJ2-1
CATSEGRDNEQFF
>TRBV20-1|16|TRBJ2-4
CSARGLAGLAKNIQYF
>TRBV20-1|16|TRBJ1-5
CSARGARGTYNQPQHF
>TRBV5-8|15|TRBJ2-3
CASSSSGGRADTQYF
>TRBV3-1|20|TRBJ1-5
CASSQGWLGVSDLSNQPQHF
>TRBV6-1|15|TRBJ2-3
CASSRRGLGADTQYF
>TRBV5-4|15|TRBJ2-5
CASRRTASFEETQYF
>TRBV20-1|14|TRBJ1-5
CSAGTGFGNQPQHF
>TRBV20-1|13|TRBJ1-2
CSASAGTVYGYTF
>TRBV21-1|19|TRBJ1-1
CASSKREGTVTGLRTEAFF
>TRBV30|13|TRBJ1-2
CAWSGARDYGYTF
>TRBV5-1|14|TRBJ2-2
CASSWVQGSGELFF
>TRBV20-1|18|TRBJ2-1
CSAPPPGLARTRYNEQFF
>TRBV6-1|15|TRBJ1-2
CASGLSGGQVYGYTF